Below, 6 T cell receptor beta chains from the same sample are listed, as sequenced in a study of cytomegalovirus exposure and HLA in healthy donors. The repertoire was sequenced with immunoSEQ multiplex PCR; TCRdb's copy has only in-frame clones and lacks some. The sample carries some 150,000 clones, around nine tenths recorded once. The sequenced material came from PBMCs. These receptors all come from a man aged 18 to 35 in good health and CMV-seropositive.

This clone was seen more than once but under ten times. This chain links TRBV6-1 with TRBJ2-3; 11 bases line up with TRBD2. The CDR3 contains 15 residues. With 5 bases clipped from V and 0 bases from J, the junction kept 1 base outside the gene matches. Looked up from germline, CDR1 is MNHNS and CDR2 is SASEGT. CDR3 sequence: CASSLAGGSTDTQYF. Here the CDR3 DNA reads TGTGCCAGCAGTTTAGCGGGAGGGAGCACAGATACGCAGTATTTT.

The V and J genes are TRBV4-2 and TRBJ2-1; the match to TRBD2 covers 7 bases. J lost 2 bases, V lost 0 bases, and 1 base had no gene match. This CDR3 has 15 amino acids. Germline V gene sequence: CDR1 LGHNA, CDR2 YNFKEQ. The CDR3 sequence is CASSQDLAAYNEQFF. In DNA form, the CDR3 reads TGTGCCAGCAGCCAAGACCTAGCGGCCTACAATGAGCAGTTCTTC.

The sample holds a few counts of this clone. V is TRBV4-3 and J is TRBJ2-3; 11 bases agree with TRBD2. Looked up from germline, CDR1 is LGHNA and CDR2 is YSLEER. The CDR3 contains 17 residues. Trimming cost V 1 base and J 4 bases; bases outside gene matches: 7. CDR3 in amino acids: CASSQGTSGSGADTQYF. For the CDR3, the DNA is TGCGCCAGCAGCCAAGGTACTAGCGGGAGTGGGGCAGATACGCAGTATTTT.

The V and J genes are TRBV13 and TRBJ2-7; weak D call: TRBD1 (5 bases). The CDR3 has 12 residues. The V gene lost 4 bases and the J gene lost 5 bases, with 9 bases spanning the gap. From germline, CDR1 is PRHDT and CDR2 FYEKMQ (reference sequence). The CDR3 loop reads CASSSRADEQYF. CDR3 bases: TGTGCCAGCAGCTCCAGGGCGGACGAGCAGTACTTC.

The rearrangement uses TRBV5-4 and TRBJ2-5, with 8 bases that match TRBD2. The CDR3 runs to 15 residues. The germline V gene encodes CDR1 SGHNT and CDR2 YYREEE (reference sequence). V lost 7 bases and J lost 5; bases outside the gene matches: 13. The CDR3, as DNA: TGTGCCAGCGGTGCGGGAGGAAGCGGAGGTGAGACCCAGTACTTC. The encoded protein is CASGAGGSGGETQYF.

V is TRBV27 and J is TRBJ2-2; D is perhaps TRBD2 (6 bases). The ends were cut back, 11 bases at V and 2 bases at J, with 15 bases in the middle. Germline assignment: CDR1 MNHEY and CDR2 SMNVEV (reference sequence). The CDR3 has 14 amino acids. The CDR3 DNA follows: TGTGCCTCTCAGGAGGGCTATAACACCGGGGAGCTGTTTTTT. It codes for CASQEGYNTGELFF.